This paragraph covers one T cell receptor beta chain sequence. Other nucleotide sequences in the sample specify the same CDR3. How the authors handled the data: It was from reference gene primer amplification that nucleated cell counts were estimated. TCRdb's copy holds only in-frame clones and misses some; the assay was immunoSEQ multiplex PCR. The V and J calls and the clone size are those of that table, but D and trimming were determined from the DNA. The sample yields about 220,000 clones, about 85% seen once. The data were obtained in a study of blood T cell repertoires in COVID-19. The CDR3 sequence is 15 residues long. V lost 3 bases to trimming and J lost 1 base, with 12 bases between them. Germline values: CDR1 MNHEY, CDR2 SVGAGI.

The TCR originated in a man aged 45-60 years who had recovered from COVID-19. The material sequenced was peripheral blood. This chain joins TRBV6-5 and TRBJ1-1; D gene unclear. CDR3 in DNA: TGTGCCAGCAGTTATTCGGGTCGTGGGAACACTGAAGCTTTCTTT. It codes for CASSYSGRGNTEAFF.